This passage covers 14 T cell receptor beta chains from one sample sequenced in a study of T cells in Graves' hyperthyroidism and ophthalmopathy. Template material for amplifying TCR beta CDR3 regions consisted of RNA transcripts. In the first-round RT-PCR of the TCR CDR3, the HTBI primer set was used. In TCRdb, the multiplex PCR reads were re-called with MiXCR into one record per CDR3 protein. Among over 350,000 distinct CDR3 sequences listed, approximately 18% were seen once. Source material: blood. The origin of the receptors is a man aged 18 to 29 with Graves' ophthalmopathy.

This clonotype was detected many times. V gene TRBV28 combines with J gene TRBJ2-2, with D perhaps given as TRBD1 or TRBD2 (5 bases each). Trimming shortened V by 3 bases and J by 8 bases, and 10 bases separated the two germline ends. CDR1 and CDR2 from the germline V gene are MDHEN and SYDVKM. CDR3 length: 13 amino acids. CDR3 coding DNA: TGTGCCAGCAGTTTTTGGGACCCTGGGGAGCTGTTTTTT. Amino acids: CASSFWDPGELFF.

This clonotype was seen ten or more times. The chain combines TRBV7-9 with TRBJ2-1; 10 nucleotides align to TRBD2. The CDR3 has 16 amino acids. After removal of 2 bases from V and 0 bases from J, the junction contained 1 base not matched to a gene. The V gene's germline CDR1 is SEHNR and CDR2 FQNEAQ (reference sequence). The CDR3 spells CASSLLAGVSYNEQFF. In nucleotides, the CDR3 is TGTGCCAGCAGCTTACTAGCGGGGGTCTCCTACAATGAGCAGTTCTTC.

The chain recombines TRBV5-6 with TRBJ1-2; the D gene is possibly TRBD1 (5 bases). Germline V gene data show CDR1 as SGHDT and CDR2 as YYEEEE. This CDR3 is built from 16 residues. Trimming took 0 bases from V and 2 from J, leaving 14 bases between them. CDR3 in amino acids: CASSLANTGQNYGYTF. The CDR3 DNA reads TGTGCCAGCAGCTTGGCCAACACCGGACAAAACTATGGCTACACCTTC.

This clonotype was seen many times. This may come from a read error, since a much larger clone is one base off. The chain is built from TRBV5-1 and TRBJ1-1, with D perhaps TRBD1 (6 bases). Per germline, CDR1 SGHRS and CDR2 YFSETQ. The CDR3 totals 15 residues. This CDR3 is CASSIQQGMNTGAFF. The CDR3 nucleotides are TGCGCCAGCAGCATCCAACAGGGCATGAACACTGGAGCTTTCTTT.

This clonotype was counted many times. The J gene is TRBJ1-6, the V gene TRBV27; 9 nucleotides align to TRBD1. V shed 4 bases and J 0 bases; nucleotides not matched to a gene: 10. Germline V lookup: CDR1 MNHEY, CDR2 SMNVEV (reference sequence). The CDR3 is made up of 19 amino acids. In DNA, the CDR3 is TGTGCCAGCAGTTGGACTCGGACAGGGGATAGCTCCTATAATTCACCCCTCCACTTT. Translated: CASSWTRTGDSSYNSPLHF.

This clonotype showed up many times. One junction end disagrees with the germline gene, perhaps due to a read error. This chain uses TRBV7-7 with TRBJ2-2; 11 bases match TRBD1. Germline V gene data show CDR1 as SSHAT and CDR2 as FNYEAQ (reference sequence). The CDR3 length is 16 residues. DNA for the CDR3: TGTGCTAGCAGCTTAGGACAGGGGGCGGACACCGGGGAGCTGTTTTTT. Protein sequence: CASSLGQGADTGELFF. The variable domain in full, with the rest retrieved from reference TRBV7-7 and TRBJ2-2, is GAGVSQSPRYKVTKRGQDVTLRCDPISSHATLYWYQQALGQGPEFLTYFNYEAQPDKSGLPSDRFSAERPEGSISTLTIQRTEQRDSAMYRCASSLGQGADTGELFFGEGSRLTVL.

This clonotype was observed a handful of times. The chain links TRBV2 to TRBJ2-1, with TRBD1 identical over 9 bases. The V and J ends lost 5 bases and 9 bases, in that order; junction bases with no gene match: 5. Germline V gene lookup returns CDR1 SNHLY and CDR2 FYNNEI. The CDR3 contains 13 residues. The CDR3 is CASSPGTGTEQFF. CDR3 nucleotide sequence: TGTGCCAGCAGTCCCGGGACAGGGACTGAGCAGTTCTTC.

The chain uses TRBV18 and TRBJ1-2, with D uncertain. Between the trimmed V and J ends, which lost 4 bases and 0 bases, there was a span of 15 bases. Germline V gene lookup returns CDR1 KGHSH and CDR2 LQKENI. The CDR3 covers 16 residues. The chain's CDR3 is CASSQEAAAANYGYTF. The CDR3 bases are TGTGCCAGCTCACAAGAGGCAGCTGCAGCTAACTATGGCTACACCTTC. The variable domain in full, completed from reference TRBV18 and TRBJ1-2, reads NAGVMQNPRHLVRRRGQEARLRCSPMKGHSHVYWYRQLPEEGLKFMVYLQKENIIDESGMPKERFSAEFPKEGPSILRIQQVVRGDSAAYFCASSQEAAAANYGYTFGSGTRLTVV.

This clonotype came up a few times. This may be a read error: a much more frequent sequence differs by one nucleotide. The chain combines TRBV18 with TRBJ1-5; D might be TRBD1 (5 bases). In germline, CDR1 is KGHSH, CDR2 LQKENI. This CDR3 is 13 amino acids long. The CDR3 coding sequence is TGTGCCAGCTCTGACATTAAGGGGCAGCCCCGGCATTTT. Translated, it gives CASSDIKGQPRHF. Filled out from reference TRBV18 and TRBJ1-5, the complete variable domain reads NAGVMQNPRHLVRRRGQEARLRCSPMKGHSHVYWYRQLPEEGLKFMVYLQKENIIDESGMPKERFSAEFPKEGPSILRIQQVVRGDSAAYFCASSDIKGQPRHFGDGTRLSIL.

The chain has TRBV20-1 and TRBJ1-4; no definite D call. Trimming removed 0 bases at V and 3 bases at J, with 11 bases between. CDR1 and CDR2 (germline): DFQATT, SNEGSKA (reference sequence). The CDR3 extends over 15 amino acids. This chain's CDR3 is CSARDPILANEKLFF. CDR3 nucleotide sequence: TGCAGTGCTAGAGACCCGATACTGGCTAATGAAAAACTGTTTTTT.

Comments on this clonotype: This could be a read error, since a much larger clone is one nucleotide away. The chain has TRBV10-1 and TRBJ2-3; 9 nucleotides align to TRBD1. This CDR3 is built from 15 residues. CDR1 and CDR2 from the germline V gene are WNHNN and SYGVQD (reference sequence). V shed 4 bases and J 5 bases; nucleotides not matched to a gene: 7. For the CDR3, the DNA is TGCGCCAGCAGTGTTACGGGACAGGGACGAGATACGCAGTATTTT. It yields the protein CASSVTGQGRDTQYF.

With regard to this clonotype: A read error is possible here, since a much larger clone lies one base away. J is TRBJ2-4 and V is TRBV11-2, with TRBD1 as a possible D gene (7 bases). Between the trimmed V and J ends, which lost 5 bases and 8 bases, there was a span of 19 bases. The CDR3 totals 15 residues. The germline V gene encodes CDR1 SGHAT and CDR2 FQNNGV. The CDR3 here is CASSPRRDREHIQYF. The CDR3 coding sequence is TGTGCCAGCAGCCCCCGGAGGGACAGAGAACACATTCAGTACTTC.

This clonotype has ten or more counts. V usage is TRBV20-1 and J usage is TRBJ2-5, with 9 bases that match TRBD2. Trimming cost V 3 bases and J 5 bases; bases outside gene matches: 7. CDR3 length: 14 amino acids. Germline V gives CDR1 DFQATT, CDR2 SNEGSKA (reference sequence). In nucleotides, the CDR3 is TGCAGTGCTAGGGCAGGCGGGGGGGAGGAGACCCAGTACTTC. The encoded protein is CSARAGGGEETQYF.

This clonotype was observed many times. The gene calls are TRBV2 and TRBJ1-5; TRBD1 agrees at 9 bases. Germline V gene lookup returns CDR1 SNHLY and CDR2 FYNNEI. J lost 0 bases, V lost 6 bases, and 9 bases had no gene match. This CDR3 is 17 amino acids long. The CDR3 sequence is CASSPGQGSRSNQPQHF. CDR3 coding DNA: TGTGCCAGCAGCCCGGGACAGGGAAGTCGTAGCAATCAGCCCCAGCATTTT.